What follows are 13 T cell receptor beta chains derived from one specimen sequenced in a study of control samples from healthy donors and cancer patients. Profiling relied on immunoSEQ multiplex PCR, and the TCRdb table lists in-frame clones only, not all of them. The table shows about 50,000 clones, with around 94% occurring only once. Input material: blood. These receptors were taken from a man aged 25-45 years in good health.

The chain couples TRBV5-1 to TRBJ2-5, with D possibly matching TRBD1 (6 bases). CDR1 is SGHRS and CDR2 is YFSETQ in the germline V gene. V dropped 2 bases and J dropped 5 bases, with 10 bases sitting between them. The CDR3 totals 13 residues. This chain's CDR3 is CASSFQGRETQYF. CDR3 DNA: TGCGCCAGCAGCTTTCAGGGGCGCGAGACCCAGTACTTC.

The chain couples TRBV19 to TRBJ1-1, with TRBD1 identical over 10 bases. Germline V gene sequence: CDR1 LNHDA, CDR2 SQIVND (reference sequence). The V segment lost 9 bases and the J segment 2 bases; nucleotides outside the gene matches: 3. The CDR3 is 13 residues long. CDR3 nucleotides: TGTGCCAGCCGACAGGGGGCTAACACTGAAGCTTTCTTT. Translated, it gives CASRQGANTEAFF.

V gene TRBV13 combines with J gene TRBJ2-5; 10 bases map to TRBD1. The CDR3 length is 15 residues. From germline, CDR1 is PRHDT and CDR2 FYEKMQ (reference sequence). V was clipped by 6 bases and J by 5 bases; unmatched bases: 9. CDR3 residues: CASRVTGTGDETQYF. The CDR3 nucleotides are TGTGCCAGCAGAGTTACCGGGACAGGGGATGAGACCCAGTACTTC.

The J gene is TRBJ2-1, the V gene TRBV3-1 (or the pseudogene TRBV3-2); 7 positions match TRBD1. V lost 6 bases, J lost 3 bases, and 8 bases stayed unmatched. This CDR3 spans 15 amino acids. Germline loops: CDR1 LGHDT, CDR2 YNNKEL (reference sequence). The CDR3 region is CASSGTAFNYNEQFF. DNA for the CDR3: TGTGCCAGCAGTGGGACAGCCTTCAACTACAATGAGCAGTTCTTC.

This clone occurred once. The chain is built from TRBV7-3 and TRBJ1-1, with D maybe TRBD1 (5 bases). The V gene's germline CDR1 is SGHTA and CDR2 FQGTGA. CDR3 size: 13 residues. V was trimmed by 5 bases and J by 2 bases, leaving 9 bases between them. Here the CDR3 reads CASSAGHNTEAFF. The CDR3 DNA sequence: TGTGCCAGCAGCGCCGGACACAACACTGAAGCTTTCTTT. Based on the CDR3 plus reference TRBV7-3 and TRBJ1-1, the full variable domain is GAGVSQTPSNKVTEKGKYVELRCDPISGHTALYWYRQSLGQGPEFLIYFQGTGAADDSGLPNDRFFAVRPEGSVSTLKIQRTERGDSAVYLCASSAGHNTEAFFGQGTRLTVV.

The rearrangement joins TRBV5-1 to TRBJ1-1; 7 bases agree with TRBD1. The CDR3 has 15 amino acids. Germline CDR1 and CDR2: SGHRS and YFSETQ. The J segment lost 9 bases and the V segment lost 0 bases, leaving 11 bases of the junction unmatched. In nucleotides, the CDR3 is TGCGCCAGCAGCTTGGATGGACAGGAGCCCCTCAAAGCTTTCTTT. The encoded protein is CASSLDGQEPLKAFF. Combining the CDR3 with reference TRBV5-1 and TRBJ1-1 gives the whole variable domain KAGVTQTPRYLIKTRGQQVTLSCSPISGHRSVSWYQQTPGQGLQFLFEYFSETQRNKGNFPGRFSGRQFSNSRSEMNVSTLELGDSALYLCASSLDGQEPLKAFFGQGTRLTVV.

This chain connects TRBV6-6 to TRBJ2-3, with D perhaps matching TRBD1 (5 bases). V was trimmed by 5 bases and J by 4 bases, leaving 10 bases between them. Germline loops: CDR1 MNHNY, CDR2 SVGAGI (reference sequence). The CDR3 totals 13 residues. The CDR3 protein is CASSQGGPDTQYF. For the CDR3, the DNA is TGTGCCAGCAGTCAGGGCGGACCAGATACGCAGTATTTT.

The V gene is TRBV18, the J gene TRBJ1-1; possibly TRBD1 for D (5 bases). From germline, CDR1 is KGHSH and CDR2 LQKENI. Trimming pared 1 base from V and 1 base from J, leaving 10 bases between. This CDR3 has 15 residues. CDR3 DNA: TGTGCCAGCTCACCACGAACCGGGGGGAACACTGAAGCTTTCTTT. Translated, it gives CASSPRTGGNTEAFF.

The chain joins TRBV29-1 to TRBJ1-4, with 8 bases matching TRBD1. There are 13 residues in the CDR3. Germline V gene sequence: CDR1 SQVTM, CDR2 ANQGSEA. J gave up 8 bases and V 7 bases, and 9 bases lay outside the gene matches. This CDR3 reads CSAGQGRGEKLFF. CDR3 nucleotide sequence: TGCAGCGCAGGACAGGGCCGGGGCGAAAAACTGTTTTTT. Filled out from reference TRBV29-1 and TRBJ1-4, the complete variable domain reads SAVISQKPSRDICQRGTSLTIQCQVDSQVTMMFWYRQQPGQSLTLIATANQGSEATYESGFVIDKFPISRPNLTFSTLTVSNMSPEDSSIYLCSAGQGRGEKLFFGSGTQLSVL.

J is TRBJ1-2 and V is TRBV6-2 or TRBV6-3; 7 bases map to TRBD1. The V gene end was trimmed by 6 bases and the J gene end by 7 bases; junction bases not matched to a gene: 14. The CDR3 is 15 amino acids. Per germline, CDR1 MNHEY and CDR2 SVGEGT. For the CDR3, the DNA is TGTGCCAGCAGGCCTATCGACAGGGAATTTGGTGGCTACACCTTC. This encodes CASRPIDREFGGYTF.

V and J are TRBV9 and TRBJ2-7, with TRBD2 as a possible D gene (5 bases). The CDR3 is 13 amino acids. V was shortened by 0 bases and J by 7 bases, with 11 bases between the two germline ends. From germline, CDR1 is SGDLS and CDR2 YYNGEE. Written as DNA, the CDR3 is TGTGCCAGCAGCGTAGACGGGAACTATGAGCAGTACTTC. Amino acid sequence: CASSVDGNYEQYF.

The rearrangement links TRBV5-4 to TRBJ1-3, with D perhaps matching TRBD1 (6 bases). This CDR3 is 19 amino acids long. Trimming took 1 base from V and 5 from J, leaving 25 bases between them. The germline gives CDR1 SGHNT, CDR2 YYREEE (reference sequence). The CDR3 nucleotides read TGTGCCAGCAGCTTGATTAATCCTGGGGGCCTATGGGTCAGAAACACCATATATTTT. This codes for CASSLINPGGLWVRNTIYF.

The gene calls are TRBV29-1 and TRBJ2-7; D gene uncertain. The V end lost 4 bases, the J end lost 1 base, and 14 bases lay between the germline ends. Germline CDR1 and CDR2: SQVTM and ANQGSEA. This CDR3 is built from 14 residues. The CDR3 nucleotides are TGCAGCGTTGTTCTGGTCCGACGATCCTACGAGCAGTACTTC. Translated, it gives CSVVLVRRSYEQYF.